This TCR beta chain was recovered during a study of shared clonotypes between healthy human individuals. Only in-frame clones appear in the TCRdb table, and some are missing; sequencing was by immunoSEQ multiplex PCR. This table has approximately 2,000,000 clones, about nine tenths appearing once. Points on this clone: Its antigen is unknown.

The study, taken as a whole, reports: Limitation of the genetic and exposure-history diversity represented came from the few donors.

The sample consisted of naive CD4+ T cells from PBMCs. As to subset: CD45RA+ positively selected. This TCR derives from a man between 18 and 35 years old in good health. Some clones in this sample may be carry-over from other donors' samples.

For the CDR3, the DNA is TGTGCCAGCAGTACAGGGGGCTACGAGCAGTACTTC. Translated, it gives CASSTGGYEQYF. This chain connects TRBV25-1 to TRBJ2-7; 8 nucleotides match TRBD1. CDR3 length: 12 amino acids. With V trimmed by 5 bases and J by 3 bases, 0 bases remained unmatched. CDR1 is MGHDK, CDR2 SYGVNS, per germline.